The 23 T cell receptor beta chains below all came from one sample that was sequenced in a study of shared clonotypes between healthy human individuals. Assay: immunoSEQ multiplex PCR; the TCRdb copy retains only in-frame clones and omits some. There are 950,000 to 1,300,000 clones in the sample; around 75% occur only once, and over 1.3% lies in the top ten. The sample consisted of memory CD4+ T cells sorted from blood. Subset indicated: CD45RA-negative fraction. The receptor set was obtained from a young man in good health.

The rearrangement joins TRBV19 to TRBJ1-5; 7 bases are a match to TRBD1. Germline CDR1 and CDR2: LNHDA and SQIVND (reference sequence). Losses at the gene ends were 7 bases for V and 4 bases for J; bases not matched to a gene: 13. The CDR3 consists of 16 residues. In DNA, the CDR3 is TGTGCCAGTACCCGACAGGGTAACGGCGGTAATCAGCCCCAGCATTTT. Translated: CASTRQGNGGNQPQHF.

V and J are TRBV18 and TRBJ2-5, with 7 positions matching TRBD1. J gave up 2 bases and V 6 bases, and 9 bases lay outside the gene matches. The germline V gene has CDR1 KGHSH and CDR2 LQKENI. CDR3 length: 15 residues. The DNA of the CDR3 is TGTGCCAGCTCTCTATACTGGGACAGTCAAGAGACCCAGTACTTC. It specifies CASSLYWDSQETQYF. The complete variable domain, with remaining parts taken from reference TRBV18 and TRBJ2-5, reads NAGVMQNPRHLVRRRGQEARLRCSPMKGHSHVYWYRQLPEEGLKFMVYLQKENIIDESGMPKERFSAEFPKEGPSILRIQQVVRGDSAAYFCASSLYWDSQETQYFGPGTRLLVL.

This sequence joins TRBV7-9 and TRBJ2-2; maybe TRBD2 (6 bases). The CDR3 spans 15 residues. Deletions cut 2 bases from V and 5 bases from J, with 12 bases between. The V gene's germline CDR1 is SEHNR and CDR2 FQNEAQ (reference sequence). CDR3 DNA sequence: TGTGCCAGCAGCTTATTTGGGGGAGGAACCGGGGAGCTGTTTTTT. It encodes CASSLFGGGTGELFF.

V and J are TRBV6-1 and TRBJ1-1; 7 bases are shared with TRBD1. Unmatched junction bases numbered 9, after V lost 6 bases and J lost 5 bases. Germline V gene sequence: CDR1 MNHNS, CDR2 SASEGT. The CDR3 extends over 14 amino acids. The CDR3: CASRGQGEWTEAFF. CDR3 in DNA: TGTGCCAGCAGGGGGCAGGGGGAATGGACTGAAGCTTTCTTT.

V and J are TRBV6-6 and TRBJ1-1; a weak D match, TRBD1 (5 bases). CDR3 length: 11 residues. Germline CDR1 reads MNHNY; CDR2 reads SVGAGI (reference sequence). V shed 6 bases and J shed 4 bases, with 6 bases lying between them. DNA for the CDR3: TGTGCCAGCAGCGGGACCACTGAAGCTTTCTTT. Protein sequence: CASSGTTEAFF.

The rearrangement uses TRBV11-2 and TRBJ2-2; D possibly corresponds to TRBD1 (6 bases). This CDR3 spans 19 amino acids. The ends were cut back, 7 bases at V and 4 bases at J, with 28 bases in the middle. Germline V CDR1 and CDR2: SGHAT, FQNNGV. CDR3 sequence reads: CASTPAGVRPGVRTGELFF. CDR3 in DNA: TGTGCCAGCACCCCGGCAGGGGTTCGCCCCGGCGTACGCACCGGGGAGCTGTTTTTT.

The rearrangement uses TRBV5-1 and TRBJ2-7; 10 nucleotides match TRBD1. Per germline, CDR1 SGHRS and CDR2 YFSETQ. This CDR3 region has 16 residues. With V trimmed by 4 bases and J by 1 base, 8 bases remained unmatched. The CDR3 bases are TGCGCCAGCAGCCTAGGGGGACAGGGGATGTCCTACGAGCAGTACTTC. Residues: CASSLGGQGMSYEQYF.

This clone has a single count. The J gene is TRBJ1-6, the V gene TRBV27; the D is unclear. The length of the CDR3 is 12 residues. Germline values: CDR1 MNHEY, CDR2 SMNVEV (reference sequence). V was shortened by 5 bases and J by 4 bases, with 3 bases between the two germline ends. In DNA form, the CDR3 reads TGTGCCAGCAGTCCATATAATTCACCCCTCCACTTT. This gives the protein CASSPYNSPLHF.

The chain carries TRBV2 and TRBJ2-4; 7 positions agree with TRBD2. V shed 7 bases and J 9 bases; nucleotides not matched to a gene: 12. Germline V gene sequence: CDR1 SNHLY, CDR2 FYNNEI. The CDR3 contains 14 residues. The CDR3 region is CASNLGTGGAIQYF. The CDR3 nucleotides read TGTGCCAGCAATTTAGGGACGGGGGGTGCCATTCAGTACTTC.

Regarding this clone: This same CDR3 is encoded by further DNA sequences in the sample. The CDR3 region is CASSPGQGSNQPQHF. The CDR3 DNA reads as TGTGCCAGCTCACCGGGACAGGGTAGCAATCAGCCCCAGCATTTT. The rearrangement joins TRBV5-8 to TRBJ1-5; TRBD1 aligns across 9 bases. V trimming: 7 bases; J trimming: 0 bases; junction bases outside the gene matches: 5. From germline, CDR1 is SGHTS and CDR2 YDEGEE. This CDR3 is 15 amino acids long.

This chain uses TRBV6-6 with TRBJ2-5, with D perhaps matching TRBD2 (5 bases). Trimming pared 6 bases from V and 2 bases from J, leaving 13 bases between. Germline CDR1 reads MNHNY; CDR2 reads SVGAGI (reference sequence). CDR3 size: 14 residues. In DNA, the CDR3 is TGTGCCAGCAGAGGAAAGCGGCCGCAAGAGACCCAGTACTTC. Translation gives CASRGKRPQETQYF.

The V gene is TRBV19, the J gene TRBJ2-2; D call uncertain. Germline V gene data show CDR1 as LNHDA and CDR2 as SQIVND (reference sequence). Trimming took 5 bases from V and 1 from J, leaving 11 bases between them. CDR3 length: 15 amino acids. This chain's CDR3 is CASSFAAGNTGELFF. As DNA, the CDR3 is TGTGCCAGTAGTTTTGCGGCTGGGAACACCGGGGAGCTGTTTTTT.

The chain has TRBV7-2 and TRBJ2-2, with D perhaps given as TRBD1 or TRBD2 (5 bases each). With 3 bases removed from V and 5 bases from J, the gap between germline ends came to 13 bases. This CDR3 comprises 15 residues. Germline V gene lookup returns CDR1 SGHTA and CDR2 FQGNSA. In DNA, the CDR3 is TGTGCCAGCAGCTTCTCCGGGACCCTAACCGGGGAGCTGTTTTTT. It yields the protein CASSFSGTLTGELFF.

CDR3 amino acids: CASRFYLEETQYF. CDR3 nucleotides: TGTGCCAGCAGATTTTACCTAGAAGAGACCCAGTACTTC. The V and J genes are TRBV2 and TRBJ2-5; D not certain. The CDR3 length is 13 residues. Deletions cut 6 bases from V and 3 bases from J, with 11 bases between. From germline, CDR1 is SNHLY and CDR2 FYNNEI.

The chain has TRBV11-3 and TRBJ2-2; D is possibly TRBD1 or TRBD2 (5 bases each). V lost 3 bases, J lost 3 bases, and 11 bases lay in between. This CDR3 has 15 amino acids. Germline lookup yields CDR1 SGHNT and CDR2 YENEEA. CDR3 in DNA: TGTGCCAGCAGCTTGGGGACGGGTTACACCGGGGAGCTGTTTTTT. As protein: CASSLGTGYTGELFF.

In DNA, the CDR3 is TGTGCCAGCAGCCGCGAGCCGGGACAGAATGAAAAACTGTTTTTT. Encoded protein: CASSREPGQNEKLFF. The chain recombines TRBV4-2 with TRBJ1-4; 7 positions agree with TRBD1. V lost 4 bases, J lost 5 bases, and 7 bases stayed unmatched. Looked up from germline, CDR1 is LGHNA and CDR2 is YNFKEQ. There are 15 residues in the CDR3.

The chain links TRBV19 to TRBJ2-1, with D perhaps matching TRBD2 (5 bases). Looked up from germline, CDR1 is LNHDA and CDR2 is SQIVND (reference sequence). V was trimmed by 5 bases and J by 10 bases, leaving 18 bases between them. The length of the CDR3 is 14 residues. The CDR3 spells CASSRQDREGEQFF. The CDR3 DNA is TGTGCCAGTAGTCGTCAGGACCGCGAGGGCGAGCAGTTCTTC.

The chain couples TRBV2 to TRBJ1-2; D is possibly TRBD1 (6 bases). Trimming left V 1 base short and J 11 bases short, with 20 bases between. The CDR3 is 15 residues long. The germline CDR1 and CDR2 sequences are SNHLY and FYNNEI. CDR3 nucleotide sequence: TGTGCCAGCAGTGAAGAGGGTGGAGGGGGAGTACGGTACACCTTC. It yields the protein CASSEEGGGGVRYTF.

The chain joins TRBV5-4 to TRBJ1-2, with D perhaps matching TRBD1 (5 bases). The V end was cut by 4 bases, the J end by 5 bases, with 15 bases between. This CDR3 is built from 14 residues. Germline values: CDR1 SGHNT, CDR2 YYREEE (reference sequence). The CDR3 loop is CASSLGAGGYGYTF. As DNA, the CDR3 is TGTGCCAGCAGCCTAGGGGCTGGGGGATATGGCTACACCTTC.

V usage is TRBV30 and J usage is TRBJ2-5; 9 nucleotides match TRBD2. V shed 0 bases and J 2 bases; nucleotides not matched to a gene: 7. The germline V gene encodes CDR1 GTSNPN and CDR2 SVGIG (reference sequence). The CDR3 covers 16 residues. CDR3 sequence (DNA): TGTGCCTGGAGTGTAGGATCGACTAGCGGACAAGAGACCCAGTACTTC. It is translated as CAWSVGSTSGQETQYF.

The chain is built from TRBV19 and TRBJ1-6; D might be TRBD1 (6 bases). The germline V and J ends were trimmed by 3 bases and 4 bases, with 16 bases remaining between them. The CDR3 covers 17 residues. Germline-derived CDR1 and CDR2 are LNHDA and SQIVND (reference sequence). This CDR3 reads CASSMSPRTAYNSPLHF. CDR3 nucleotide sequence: TGTGCCAGTAGTATGTCCCCCCGGACAGCTTATAATTCACCCCTCCACTTT.

The CDR3 loop reads CASSLSIGPQETQYF. CDR3 nucleotide sequence: TGTGCCAGCAGTTTATCAATAGGTCCCCAAGAGACCCAGTACTTC. This chain uses TRBV28 with TRBJ2-5; D is unresolved. CDR1 and CDR2 from the germline V gene are MDHEN and SYDVKM. The CDR3 loop spans 15 amino acids. Trimming removed 1 base from V and 1 base from J, with 10 bases in between.

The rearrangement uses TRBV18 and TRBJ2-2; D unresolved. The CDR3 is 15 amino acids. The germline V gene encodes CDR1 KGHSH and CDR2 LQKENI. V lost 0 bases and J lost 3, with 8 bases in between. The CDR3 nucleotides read TGTGCCAGCTCACCACCAGTCAGTCACACCGGGGAGCTGTTTTTT. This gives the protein CASSPPVSHTGELFF.